These 28 T cell receptor beta chains share one sample of origin, sequenced in a study of blood T cell repertoires in COVID-19. Generated by immunoSEQ multiplex PCR, the TCRdb table keeps only in-frame clones and is missing some. The sample has hundreds of thousands of clones, 85% seen once. The sample comprised peripheral blood. The receptor set was obtained from a woman in her 50s with active or convalescent COVID-19.

V usage is TRBV19 and J usage is TRBJ2-1, with 8 bases aligning to TRBD1. J gave up 2 bases and V 4 bases, and 16 bases lay outside the gene matches. CDR1 and CDR2 from the germline V gene are LNHDA and SQIVND (reference sequence). CDR3 length equals 19 residues. The CDR3 loop is CASSTELTDRGGPYNEQFF. CDR3 bases: TGTGCCAGTAGTACAGAACTTACCGACAGGGGAGGACCCTACAATGAGCAGTTCTTC.

The rearrangement joins TRBV28 to TRBJ1-5, with D maybe TRBD1 (5 bases). CDR3 length equals 15 residues. Trimming pared 6 bases from V and 7 bases from J, leaving 19 bases between. In germline, CDR1 is MDHEN, CDR2 SYDVKM. As DNA, the CDR3 is TGTGCCAGCAGCGACCTAACAGGAATACGGCAGCCCCAGCATTTT. It encodes CASSDLTGIRQPQHF.

As regards this clone: Other DNA sequences in the sample encode the same CDR3. The J gene is TRBJ2-3, the V gene TRBV5-1, with TRBD2 matching over 13 bases. The length of the CDR3 is 16 residues. Germline V CDR1 and CDR2: SGHRS, YFSETQ. V trimming: 3 bases; J trimming: 5 bases; junction bases outside the gene matches: 6. CDR3 in amino acids: CASSSGLAGVEDTQYF. Written as DNA, the CDR3 is TGCGCCAGCAGCTCAGGACTAGCGGGAGTTGAAGATACGCAGTATTTT.

This clone is a singleton in its sample. CDR3 DNA sequence: TGTGCCAGCAGCTTGGAACGGAGCCTGCACCTCGAGCAGTACTTC. Protein: CASSLERSLHLEQYF. The chain links TRBV7-2 to TRBJ2-7; D unresolved. CDR1 and CDR2 (germline): SGHTA, FQGNSA. Trimming cost V 3 bases and J 6 bases, with 18 bases left between them. This CDR3 is built from 15 residues. Full variable domain (rest looked up from reference TRBV7-2 and TRBJ2-7): GAGVSQSPSNKVTEKGKDVELRCDPISGHTALYWYRQSLGQGLEFLIYFQGNSAPDKSGLPSDRFSAERTGGSVSTLTIQRTQQEDSAVYLCASSLERSLHLEQYFGPGTRLTVT.

This chain connects TRBV11-2 to TRBJ2-1; 13 nucleotides line up with TRBD2. The CDR3 spans 15 residues. J lost 9 bases, V lost 6 bases, and 8 bases had no gene match. From germline, CDR1 is SGHAT and CDR2 FQNNGV. CDR3 nucleotides: TGTGCCAGCAGTAGGACTAGCGGGAGTACCGGTGAGCAGTTCTTC. Its protein product is CASSRTSGSTGEQFF.

The chain links TRBV19 to TRBJ1-1, with D unresolved. V shed 3 bases and J shed 8 bases, with 10 bases lying between them. The CDR3 spans 12 residues. The germline V gene encodes CDR1 LNHDA and CDR2 SQIVND (reference sequence). CDR3 sequence: CASSISAGEAFF. CDR3 sequence (DNA): TGTGCCAGTAGTATTTCGGCGGGGGAAGCTTTCTTT.

The V gene is TRBV11-2, the J gene TRBJ2-7, with TRBD1 matching over 8 bases. The CDR3 runs to 19 residues. Germline trimming cut 4 bases from V and 1 base from J; bases unmatched to any gene: 18. In germline, CDR1 is SGHAT, CDR2 FQNNGV. The CDR3 coding sequence is TGTGCCAGCAGCTCCCTACAGGGGCCAGGGGGCCCCATTTCCTACGAGCAGTACTTC. Translated: CASSSLQGPGGPISYEQYF.

The rearrangement links TRBV28 to TRBJ1-1; possibly TRBD1 for D (6 bases). Between the trimmed V and J ends, which lost 5 bases and 7 bases, there was a span of 20 bases. CDR1 is MDHEN and CDR2 is SYDVKM in the germline V gene. CDR3 length: 15 amino acids. CDR3 in amino acids: CASSLSRHRVGEAFF. CDR3 nucleotide sequence: TGTGCCAGCAGTCTCTCGCGCCACAGGGTCGGTGAAGCTTTCTTT.

This clone was counted a few times. The chain recombines TRBV6-5 with TRBJ2-3; 7 nucleotides agree with TRBD1. J lost 4 bases, V lost 4 bases, and 11 bases had no gene match. This CDR3 comprises 16 residues. Germline V CDR1 and CDR2: MNHEY, SVGAGI. CDR3: CASSFLRGLGPDTQYF. CDR3 coding DNA: TGTGCCAGCAGTTTCCTGAGGGGGCTCGGGCCAGATACGCAGTATTTT.

This chain connects TRBV24-1 to TRBJ2-3; tentative D call: TRBD1 (6 bases). V shed 10 bases and J shed 3 bases, with 13 bases lying between them. The CDR3 is 13 residues long. From germline, CDR1 is KGHDR and CDR2 SFDVKD. The CDR3 spells CATGHGGTDTQYF. CDR3 coding DNA: TGTGCCACGGGACACGGCGGTACAGATACGCAGTATTTT.

This chain joins TRBV5-1 and TRBJ1-2; 8 bases map to TRBD1. The junction had 9 bases not matched to a gene; V was cut back by 3 bases and J by 5 bases. Germline V gives CDR1 SGHRS, CDR2 YFSETQ. This CDR3 has 15 amino acids. The CDR3 reads CASSSGGGYAYGYTF. The CDR3 DNA reads TGCGCCAGCAGCTCAGGGGGCGGATACGCGTATGGCTACACCTTC.

The chain couples TRBV5-6 to TRBJ1-2; D gene uncertain. This CDR3 region has 16 residues. Per the germline V gene, CDR1 is SGHDT and CDR2 is YYEEEE. V was clipped by 0 bases and J by 2 bases, with 14 bases between them. The CDR3 DNA reads TGTGCCAGCAGCTTGGATCCCGGAGCCCTCAACTATGGCTACACCTTC. Its translation is CASSLDPGALNYGYTF.

This clone was observed once. This chain connects TRBV9 to TRBJ2-1; possibly TRBD2 for D (5 bases). The CDR3 spans 16 residues. V gave up 0 bases and J gave up 0 bases, with 10 bases separating them. From germline, CDR1 is SGDLS and CDR2 YYNGEE. The CDR3 loop is CASSVGGRISYNEQFF. CDR3 nucleotides: TGTGCCAGCAGCGTAGGAGGGCGTATCTCCTACAATGAGCAGTTCTTC. Looking up the rest from reference TRBV9 and TRBJ2-1 gives the full variable domain: DSGVTQTPKHLITATGQRVTLRCSPRSGDLSVYWYQQSLDQGLQFLIQYYNGEERAKGNILERFSAQQFPDLHSELNLSSLELGDSALYFCASSVGGRISYNEQFFGPGTRLTVL.

The chain joins TRBV5-5 to TRBJ2-1; D is perhaps TRBD2 (6 bases). The CDR3 consists of 16 residues. Between the trimmed V and J ends, which lost 0 bases and 6 bases, there was a span of 16 bases. The germline CDR1 and CDR2 sequences are SGHKS and YYEKEE (reference sequence). The CDR3 spells CASSLEASGLTNEQFF. Here the CDR3 DNA reads TGTGCCAGCAGCTTGGAGGCCAGCGGGTTAACCAATGAGCAGTTCTTC.

The chain is built from TRBV5-1 and TRBJ2-1, with D maybe TRBD2 (5 bases). CDR3 size: 15 residues. Germline V gene sequence: CDR1 SGHRS, CDR2 YFSETQ. The ends were cut back, 0 bases at V and 3 bases at J, with 10 bases in the middle. The CDR3 is CASSLVGGGYNEQFF. DNA for the CDR3: TGCGCCAGCAGCTTGGTTGGTGGAGGCTACAATGAGCAGTTCTTC.

The chain joins TRBV3-1 (or the pseudogene TRBV3-2) to TRBJ1-2; unclear D gene. V lost 1 base and J 0 bases, leaving 9 bases between the germline ends. Germline-derived CDR1 and CDR2 are LGHDT and YNNKEL (reference sequence). This CDR3 has 15 amino acids. CDR3 residues: CASSQVRKANYGYTF. CDR3 nucleotides: TGTGCCAGCAGCCAAGTGAGGAAAGCTAACTATGGCTACACCTTC.

The chain recombines TRBV27 with TRBJ1-6, with a tentative D call TRBD1 (6 bases). Germline V gene data show CDR1 as MNHEY and CDR2 as SMNVEV (reference sequence). Trimming removed 8 bases from V and 4 bases from J, with 15 bases in between. CDR3 length equals 15 residues. The CDR3 nucleotides read TGTGCCAGCGGGACACTCGCGGCATATAATTCACCCCTCCACTTT. Protein product: CASGTLAAYNSPLHF.

This chain connects TRBV24-1 to TRBJ1-5, with 12 bases lining up with TRBD1. This CDR3 contains 18 residues. Unmatched junction bases numbered 9, after V lost 5 bases and J lost 2 bases. Per the germline V gene, CDR1 is KGHDR and CDR2 is SFDVKD. CDR3 nucleotides: TGTGCCACCAGTGGCGGGACAGGGGGCGAAGAACGCAATCAGCCCCAGCATTTT. Translating it yields CATSGGTGGEERNQPQHF.

This clone appeared many times. The same CDR3 arises from other DNA sequences in this sample as well. CDR3 sequence reads: CAWSSSGIYNEQFF. The CDR3, as DNA: TGTGCCTGGAGCTCTAGCGGGATCTACAATGAGCAGTTCTTC. The chain has TRBV30 and TRBJ2-1; 9 bases align to TRBD2. CDR1 is GTSNPN, CDR2 SVGIG, per germline (reference sequence). The CDR3 consists of 14 residues. The ends lost 3 bases at V and 3 bases at J; junction bases unmatched: 3.

The chain uses TRBV12-5 and TRBJ2-5; 14 bases map to TRBD2. The length of the CDR3 is 19 residues. In germline, CDR1 is LGHNT, CDR2 FRNRAP. Trimming cost V 4 bases and J 4 bases; bases outside gene matches: 14. This CDR3 reads CASGSPGTSGSEKLETQYF. The CDR3 bases are TGTGCTAGTGGTTCCCCCGGGACTAGCGGGAGCGAGAAACTAGAGACCCAGTACTTC.

The rearrangement joins TRBV19 to TRBJ1-5; 7 nucleotides line up with TRBD1. The CDR3 contains 15 residues. J lost 2 bases, V lost 3 bases, and 4 bases had no gene match. Germline CDR1 LNHDA, CDR2 SQIVND (reference sequence). DNA for the CDR3: TGTGCCAGTAGTATCGACAGGGTGGGCAATCAGCCCCAGCATTTT. Residues: CASSIDRVGNQPQHF.

The rearrangement joins TRBV7-8 to TRBJ2-3, with D possibly being TRBD1 (5 bases). The germline V gene has CDR1 SGHVS and CDR2 FQNEAQ. Trimming left V 1 base short and J 0 bases short, with 14 bases between. CDR3 length: 17 residues. The CDR3 DNA reads TGTGCCAGCAGCTTAGGAGGTTGGGGCCTAAGCACAGATACGCAGTATTTT. Its protein is CASSLGGWGLSTDTQYF.

The chain links TRBV6-5 to TRBJ1-2; a weak D match, TRBD1 (6 bases). Germline CDR1 is MNHEY and CDR2 is SVGAGI. This CDR3 region has 15 residues. Trimming took off 2 bases at V and 4 bases at J, with 14 bases between the two ends. DNA of the CDR3: TGTGCCAGCAGTTACCAACCGGGACACTTCTATGGCTACACCTTC. Translating gives CASSYQPGHFYGYTF.

The table lists this clone with a count of one. This chain joins TRBV9 and TRBJ2-1, with no clear D. The length of the CDR3 is 12 residues. Germline V gives CDR1 SGDLS, CDR2 YYNGEE. Trimming stripped 2 bases from V and 7 bases from J, with 7 bases between. CDR3 nucleotides: TGTGCCAGCAGCGTTCCGGGTAATGAGCAGTTCTTC. Encoded protein: CASSVPGNEQFF.

This clone was seen a single time. The same CDR3 also results from other DNA sequences found in this sample. V usage is TRBV5-1 and J usage is TRBJ2-4; TRBD2 might be the D (6 bases). The V gene's germline CDR1 is SGHRS and CDR2 YFSETQ. The CDR3 spans 15 residues. The V and J ends lost 4 bases and 0 bases respectively, with 11 bases between them. The CDR3 DNA reads TGCGCCAGCAGCCCTGGAGGGTTAGCCAAAAACATTCAGTACTTC. As protein: CASSPGGLAKNIQYF.

The chain couples TRBV5-1 to TRBJ2-5; 8 nucleotides agree with TRBD2. Germline assignment: CDR1 SGHRS and CDR2 YFSETQ. The junction had 6 bases not matched to a gene; V was cut back by 4 bases and J by 1 base. The length of the CDR3 is 15 residues. DNA of the CDR3: TGCGCCAGCAGCGTAGCGGGATTAAGCCAAGAGACCCAGTACTTC. It yields the protein CASSVAGLSQETQYF. The full variable domain, completed using reference TRBV5-1 and TRBJ2-5, is KAGVTQTPRYLIKTRGQQVTLSCSPISGHRSVSWYQQTPGQGLQFLFEYFSETQRNKGNFPGRFSGRQFSNSRSEMNVSTLELGDSALYLCASSVAGLSQETQYFGPGTRLLVL.

The rearrangement joins TRBV7-8 to TRBJ1-2; 9 bases align to TRBD1. The CDR3 contains 19 residues. V shed 1 base, J shed 5 bases, and the junction held 17 bases outside the gene matches. Germline V gives CDR1 SGHVS, CDR2 FQNEAQ. The CDR3 nucleotides read TGTGCCAGCAGCTTAGGCGGAACAGGGGGCGCGGGGAGGGCTTATGGCTACACCTTC. This encodes CASSLGGTGGAGRAYGYTF. Variable domain in full (rest from reference TRBV7-8 and TRBJ1-2): GAGVSQSPRYKVAKRGQDVALRCDPISGHVSLFWYQQALGQGPEFLTYFQNEAQLDKSGLPSDRFFAERPEGSVSTLKIQRTQQEDSAVYLCASSLGGTGGAGRAYGYTFGSGTRLTVV.

The chain joins TRBV7-2 to TRBJ2-1; 7 bases match TRBD2. Trimming removed 1 base from V and 4 bases from J; junction bases left unmatched: 4. The CDR3 length is 15 residues. CDR1 and CDR2 from the germline V gene are SGHTA and FQGNSA. CDR3 nucleotide sequence: TGTGCCAGCAGCTTAGGGACTAGTGGGTACAATGAGCAGTTCTTC. It translates to CASSLGTSGYNEQFF.